These 12 T cell receptor beta chains originate from one sample sequenced in a study of T-cell reconstitution after alpha-beta-depleted transplantation in children. Preparation of the TCRbeta library was carried out with unique molecular identifiers. TCRdb ran MiXCR on the PCR reads and lists one entry per CDR3 protein. Counted here are about 50,000 distinct CDR3 sequences, approximately 6% occurring once; the ten biggest clones make up 30%. The source material was PBMCs, mostly from graft donor cells, sampled 60 days after TCRalphabeta/CD19-depleted stem cell transplant. These receptors were obtained from a female patient between 2 and 15 years old who had a stem cell transplant for aplastic anemia, so the T cells may come from the graft donor.

This clonotype showed up many times. V gene TRBV20-1 combines with J gene TRBJ2-7; 14 positions agree with TRBD2. Germline CDR1 and CDR2: DFQATT and SNEGSKA (reference sequence). The CDR3 extends over 14 amino acids. Trimming removed 5 bases from V and 5 bases from J; junction bases left unmatched: 5. This chain's CDR3 is CSAGTSGSHHEQYF. The CDR3, as DNA: TGCAGTGCTGGGACTAGCGGGAGCCACCACGAGCAGTACTTC.

This clonotype was observed at least ten times. The chain recombines TRBV4-2 with TRBJ2-1, with D possibly being TRBD2 (6 bases). This CDR3 spans 13 amino acids. The V end was cut by 3 bases, the J end by 7 bases, with 10 bases between. Germline V gene sequence: CDR1 LGHNA, CDR2 YNFKEQ. CDR3 DNA sequence: TGTGCCAGCAGCCATCGAGCGGGTAATGAGCAGTTCTTC. It encodes CASSHRAGNEQFF.

This clonotype was detected many times. The rearrangement joins TRBV7-2 to TRBJ2-3; 8 bases match TRBD2. Looked up from germline, CDR1 is SGHTA and CDR2 is FQGNSA. The CDR3 has 15 residues. Trimming removed 3 bases from V and 1 base from J; junction bases left unmatched: 3. CDR3 region: CASSFKTSGTDTQYF. Written as DNA, the CDR3 is TGTGCCAGCAGCTTCAAGACTAGCGGCACAGATACGCAGTATTTT.

This clonotype has ten or more counts. The chain has TRBV9 and TRBJ2-7; the match to TRBD1 covers 7 bases. V shed 3 bases, J shed 5 bases, and the junction held 11 bases outside the gene matches. This CDR3 has 15 residues. CDR1 is SGDLS and CDR2 is YYNGEE in the germline V gene. The CDR3 nucleotides are TGTGCCAGCAGCGGAGATCCCGGACAGGCCAACGAGCAGTACTTC. This encodes CASSGDPGQANEQYF.

This clonotype was observed a few times. This chain links TRBV28 with TRBJ2-3; the match to TRBD2 covers 12 bases. Germline CDR1 reads MDHEN; CDR2 reads SYDVKM. Losses at the gene ends were 1 base for V and 5 bases for J; bases not matched to a gene: 7. The CDR3 has 17 residues. The CDR3 sequence: CASSLSTSGGPQDTQYF. CDR3 sequence (DNA): TGTGCCAGCAGTTTATCCACTAGCGGGGGGCCCCAAGATACGCAGTATTTT.

This clonotype was recorded at least ten times. This sequence joins TRBV12-3 or TRBV12-4 and TRBJ2-2; tentatively, D is TRBD1 or TRBD2 (5 bases each). The CDR3 loop spans 17 amino acids. The V end was cut by 5 bases, the J end by 6 bases, with 22 bases between. CDR3 DNA: TGTGCCAGCAGTCACGGGGCCAGAGGGATGGTAGCCGGGGAGCTGTTTTTT. Encoded protein: CASSHGARGMVAGELFF.

The chain employs TRBV7-9 and TRBJ2-1; a possible D gene is TRBD1 (7 bases). CDR1 is SEHNR and CDR2 is FQNEAQ in the germline V gene (reference sequence). The CDR3 totals 16 residues. The V end was cut by 1 base, the J end by 1 base, with 11 bases between. Written as DNA, the CDR3 is TGTGCCAGCAGCTTAGGACAGGGACTTTCCTACAATGAGCAGTTCTTC. It translates to CASSLGQGLSYNEQFF.

This clonotype has just a few counts. This chain connects TRBV7-2 to TRBJ2-7; a possible D gene is TRBD1 (7 bases). V lost 3 bases and J 6 bases, leaving 15 bases between the germline ends. This CDR3 region has 14 residues. Germline CDR1 is SGHTA and CDR2 is FQGNSA. CDR3 coding DNA: TGTGCCAGCAGCTTTGTCAGGGGGAGGACCGAGCAGTACTTC. It is translated as CASSFVRGRTEQYF.

Ten or more counts support this clonotype. The gene calls are TRBV11-2 and TRBJ2-5; either TRBD1 or TRBD2 may supply D (5 bases each). Trimming removed 1 base at V and 5 bases at J, with 26 bases between. CDR3 length equals 19 residues. Germline V gene data show CDR1 as SGHAT and CDR2 as FQNNGV. The CDR3 loop reads CASSLVRSLPGPKGETQYF. As DNA, the CDR3 is TGTGCCAGCAGCTTAGTTCGTAGTCTTCCGGGACCCAAGGGGGAGACCCAGTACTTC.

This clonotype was detected many times. The chain recombines TRBV6-1 with TRBJ2-7, with no clear D. Germline V gene data show CDR1 as MNHNS and CDR2 as SASEGT. V was shortened by 2 bases and J by 0 bases, with 11 bases between the two germline ends. The CDR3 totals 15 residues. The CDR3 reads CASSELPAVSYEQYF. CDR3 nucleotide sequence: TGTGCCAGCAGTGAATTGCCTGCTGTCTCCTACGAGCAGTACTTC.

This clonotype was counted ten times or more. The chain recombines TRBV20-1 with TRBJ1-5; 11 positions match TRBD1. The CDR3 length is 14 residues. CDR1 and CDR2 from the germline V gene are DFQATT and SNEGSKA (reference sequence). J lost 8 bases, V lost 4 bases, and 7 bases had no gene match. The CDR3 loop reads CSAISGTGGEPQHF. The CDR3 DNA sequence: TGCAGTGCTATCTCCGGGACAGGGGGTGAGCCCCAGCATTTT.

Turning to this clonotype: A much larger clone sits a single nucleotide away, making a read error possible. CDR3 region: CSPRETYQETQYF. The CDR3 region has the DNA TGCAGTCCTAGAGAAACGTACCAAGAGACCCAGTACTTC. The chain couples TRBV20-1 to TRBJ2-5; D gene unclear. The CDR3 has 13 residues. Germline V lookup: CDR1 DFQATT, CDR2 SNEGSKA (reference sequence).